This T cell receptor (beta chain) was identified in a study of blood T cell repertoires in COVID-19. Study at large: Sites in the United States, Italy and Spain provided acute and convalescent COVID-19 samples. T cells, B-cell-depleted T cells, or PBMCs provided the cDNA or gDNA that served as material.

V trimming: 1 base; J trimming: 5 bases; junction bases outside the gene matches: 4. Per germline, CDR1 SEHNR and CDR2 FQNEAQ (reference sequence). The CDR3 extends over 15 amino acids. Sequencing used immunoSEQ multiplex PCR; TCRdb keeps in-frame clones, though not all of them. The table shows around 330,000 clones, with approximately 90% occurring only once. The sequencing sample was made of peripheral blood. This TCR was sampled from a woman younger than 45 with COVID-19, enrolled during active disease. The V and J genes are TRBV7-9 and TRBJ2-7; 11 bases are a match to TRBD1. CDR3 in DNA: TGTGCCAGCAGCTTAGGGACAGGGGGCTTCCACGAGCAGTACTTC. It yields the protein CASSLGTGGFHEQYF.